This TCR beta chain originates from a study of STAT5B mutations in CD4+ large granular lymphocyte leukemia. Germline-derived CDR1 and CDR2 are LGHNA and YNFKEQ. CDR3 size: 18 residues. V was clipped by 0 bases and J by 5 bases; unmatched bases: 12. This clone was seen just once. The antigen remains unidentified. Study conclusions and caveats: Without HLA matching, higher CD4+ than CD8+ T-LGLL clonality could reflect small sample size. TRBV06-family usage was enriched in top patient clones (8/27) versus controls (2/35).

The table came from immunoSEQ multiplex PCR; TCRdb's copy has only in-frame clones and leaves some out. The profile shows about 34,000 clones, over 65% of them singletons. The receptor was isolated from a human donor in good health. The specimen sequenced was CD4+ T cells from blood buffy coats. V and J are TRBV4-2 and TRBJ1-4, with 7 nucleotides matching TRBD1. This chain's CDR3 is CASSQDTDRAFTNEKLFF. The CDR3 DNA is TGTGCCAGCAGCCAAGATACCGACAGGGCTTTTACCAATGAAAAACTGTTTTTT.